The 3 T cell receptor beta chains in this list originate from one sample, sequenced in a study of blood T cell repertoires in COVID-19. Profiling relied on immunoSEQ multiplex PCR, and the TCRdb table lists in-frame clones only, not all of them. The sample shows 200,000 to 250,000 clones, about 81% of them seen only once. Sequenced material: PBMCs or T cells enriched from blood (not recorded which). All receptors come from a man aged 40-49 years who had recovered from COVID-19.

This sequence joins TRBV5-4 and TRBJ2-2, with D possibly being TRBD1 (6 bases). The CDR3 runs to 16 residues. Germline CDR1 is SGHNT and CDR2 is YYREEE (reference sequence). V shed 3 bases and J shed 4 bases, with 16 bases lying between them. CDR3 in DNA: TGTGCCAGCAGCTCTGGTCAGGACAGAACCACCGGGGAGCTGTTTTTT. This gives the protein CASSSGQDRTTGELFF.

This clone was recorded at least ten times. This sequence joins TRBV7-9 and TRBJ2-1, with D perhaps matching TRBD2 (7 bases). The V gene's germline CDR1 is SEHNR and CDR2 FQNEAQ (reference sequence). CDR3 length: 16 amino acids. V was trimmed by 3 bases and J by 4 bases, leaving 16 bases between them. The CDR3 is CASSFTGGHKYNEQFF. The CDR3 DNA reads TGTGCCAGCAGCTTTACGGGGGGCCACAAGTACAATGAGCAGTTCTTC.

The genes are TRBV29-1 and TRBJ1-2, with D possibly TRBD1 on 5 matching bases. In germline, CDR1 is SQVTM, CDR2 ANQGSEA. The CDR3 totals 13 residues. V lost 4 bases and J 0 bases, leaving 9 bases between the germline ends. The CDR3 protein is CSVADTSNYGYTF. Written as DNA, the CDR3 is TGCAGCGTTGCGGACACCTCTAACTATGGCTACACCTTC.